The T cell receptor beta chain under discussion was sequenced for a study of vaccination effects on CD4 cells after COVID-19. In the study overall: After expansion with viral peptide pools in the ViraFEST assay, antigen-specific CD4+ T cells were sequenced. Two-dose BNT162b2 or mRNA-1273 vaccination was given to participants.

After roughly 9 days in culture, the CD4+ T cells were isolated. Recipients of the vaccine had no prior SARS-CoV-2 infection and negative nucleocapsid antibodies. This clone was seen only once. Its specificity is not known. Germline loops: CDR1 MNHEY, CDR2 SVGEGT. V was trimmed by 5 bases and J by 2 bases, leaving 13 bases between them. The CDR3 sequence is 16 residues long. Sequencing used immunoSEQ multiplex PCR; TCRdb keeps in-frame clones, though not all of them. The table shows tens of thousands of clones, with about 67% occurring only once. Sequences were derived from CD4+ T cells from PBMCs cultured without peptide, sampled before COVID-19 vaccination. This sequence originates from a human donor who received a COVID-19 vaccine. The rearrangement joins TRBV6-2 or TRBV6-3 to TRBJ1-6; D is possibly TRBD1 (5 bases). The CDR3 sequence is CASSTPRATYNSPLHF. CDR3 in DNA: TGTGCCAGCAGTACCCCCAGGGCCACCTATAATTCACCCCTCCACTTT.